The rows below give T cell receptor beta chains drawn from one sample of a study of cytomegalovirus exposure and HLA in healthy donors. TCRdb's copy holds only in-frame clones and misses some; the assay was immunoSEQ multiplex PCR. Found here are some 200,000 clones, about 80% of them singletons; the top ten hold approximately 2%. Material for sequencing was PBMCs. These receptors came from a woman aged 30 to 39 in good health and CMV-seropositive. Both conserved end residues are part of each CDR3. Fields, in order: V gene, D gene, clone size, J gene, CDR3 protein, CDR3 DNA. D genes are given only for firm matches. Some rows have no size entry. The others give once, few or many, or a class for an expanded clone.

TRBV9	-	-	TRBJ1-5	CASSIGGTLNQPQHF	TGTGCCAGCAGCATCGGAGGTACCCTCAATCAGCCCCAGCATTTT
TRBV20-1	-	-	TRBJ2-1	CSARVAEQFF	TGCAGTGCTAGAGTGGCTGAGCAGTTCTTC
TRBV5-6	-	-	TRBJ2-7	CASSSATGSSYEQYF	TGTGCCAGCAGCTCGGCAACAGGGTCATCCTACGAGCAGTACTTC
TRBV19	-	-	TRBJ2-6	CASSIGASVHSGANVLTF	TGTGCCAGTAGTATTGGGGCTTCAGTTCACTCTGGGGCCAACGTCCTGACTTTC
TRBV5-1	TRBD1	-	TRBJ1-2	CASSLWTGGGYTF	TGCGCCAGCAGCTTGTGGACAGGCGGGGGCTACACCTTC
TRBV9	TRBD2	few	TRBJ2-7	CASSVDTPGTSGSSKQYF	TGTGCCAGCAGCGTAGATACACCTGGGACTAGCGGGAGTTCTAAGCAGTACTTC
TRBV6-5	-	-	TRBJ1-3	CASSTPGGNTIYF	TGTGCCAGCAGTACGCCAGGGGGAAACACCATATATTTT
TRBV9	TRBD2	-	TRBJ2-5	CASSGIGGGQETQYF	TGTGCCAGCAGCGGCATCGGGGGGGGCCAAGAGACCCAGTACTTC
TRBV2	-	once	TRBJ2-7	CASTGGWGYEQYF	TGTGCCAGCACCGGGGGATGGGGCTACGAGCAGTACTTC
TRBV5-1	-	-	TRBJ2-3	CASSLDIGTDTQYF	TGCGCCAGCAGCTTGGATATTGGCACAGATACGCAGTATTTT
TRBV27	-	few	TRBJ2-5	CASSSGPFRGETQYF	TGTGCCAGCAGTTCCGGGCCGTTTAGGGGGGAGACCCAGTACTTC
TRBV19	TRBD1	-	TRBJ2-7	CASSGPGQGSYEQYF	TGTGCCAGTAGTGGACCGGGACAGGGGTCCTACGAGCAGTACTTC
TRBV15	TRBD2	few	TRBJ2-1	CATSRSSGLAGRYNEQFF	TGTGCCACCAGCAGATCATCGGGACTAGCGGGACGTTACAATGAGCAGTTCTTC
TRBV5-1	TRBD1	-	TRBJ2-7	CASSLAGTGVGEQYF	TGCGCCAGCAGCTTGGCCGGGACAGGGGTGGGTGAGCAGTACTTC
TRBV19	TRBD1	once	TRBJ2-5	CASSMWDREETQYF	TGTGCCAGTAGTATGTGGGACAGGGAAGAGACCCAGTACTTC
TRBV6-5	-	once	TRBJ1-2	CASRQGYYGYTF	TGTGCCAGTCGCCAGGGGTACTATGGCTACACCTTC
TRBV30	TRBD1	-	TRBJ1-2	CAWSVRGQGRGYTF	TGTGCCTGGAGTGTACGGGGACAGGGTCGGGGCTACACCTTC
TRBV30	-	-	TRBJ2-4	CAWSAGFVENIQYF	TGTGCCTGGAGTGCAGGGTTCGTCGAAAACATTCAGTACTTC
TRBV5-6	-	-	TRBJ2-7	CASSLRPRGLSYEQYF	TGTGCCAGCAGCTTGCGCCCCAGGGGATTATCCTACGAGCAGTACTTC
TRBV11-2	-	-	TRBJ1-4	CASSSEGRTNEKLFF	TGTGCCAGCAGCTCTGAGGGTCGCACTAATGAAAAACTGTTTTTT
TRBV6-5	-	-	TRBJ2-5	CASSYAGAGKETQYF	TGTGCCAGCAGTTACGCGGGGGCTGGGAAAGAGACCCAGTACTTC
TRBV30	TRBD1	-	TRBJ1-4	CAWTRDRLGEKLFF	TGTGCCTGGACCCGGGACAGGCTGGGTGAAAAACTGTTTTTT
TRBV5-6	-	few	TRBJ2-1	CASSGADNEQFF	TGTGCCAGCAGCGGTGCAGACAATGAGCAGTTCTTC
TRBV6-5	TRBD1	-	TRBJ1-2	CASSYTIGQANYGYTF	TGTGCCAGCAGTTACACAATCGGACAGGCCAACTATGGCTACACCTTC
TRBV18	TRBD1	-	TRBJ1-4	CASSPTGVGEKLFF	TGTGCCAGCTCACCTACAGGGGTCGGTGAAAAACTGTTTTTT
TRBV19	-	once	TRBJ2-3	CASSTGSADTQYF	TGTGCCAGTAGTACGGGGTCCGCAGATACGCAGTATTTT
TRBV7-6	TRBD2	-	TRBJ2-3	CASGGGRASGTQYF	TGTGCCAGCGGGGGCGGGAGGGCCTCGGGTACGCAGTATTTT
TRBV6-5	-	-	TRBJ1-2	CASSRRGDYGYTF	TGTGCCAGCAGCCGAAGAGGAGACTATGGCTACACCTTC
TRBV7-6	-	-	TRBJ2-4	CASSLAPQQGTAKNIQYF	TGTGCCAGCAGCTTAGCGCCCCAGCAGGGGACGGCCAAAAACATTCAGTACTTC
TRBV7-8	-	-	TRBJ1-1	CASSLYEGRRWNTEAFF	TGTGCCAGCAGCTTATATGAGGGAAGGAGGTGGAACACTGAAGCTTTCTTT
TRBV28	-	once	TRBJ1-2	CASSSDSYGYTF	TGTGCCAGCAGTTCGGACAGCTATGGCTACACCTTC
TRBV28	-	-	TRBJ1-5	CASSQLSNQPQHF	TGTGCCAGCAGTCAACTCAGCAATCAGCCCCAGCATTTT
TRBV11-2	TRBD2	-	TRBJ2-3	CASSPIAGGRGGDTQYF	TGTGCCAGCAGCCCAATAGCGGGAGGGCGTGGGGGAGATACGCAGTATTTT
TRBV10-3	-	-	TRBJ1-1	CAISEAPTEAFF	TGTGCCATCAGTGAAGCACCCACTGAAGCTTTCTTT
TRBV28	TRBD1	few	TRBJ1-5	CASSWGTGGPISNQPQHF	TGTGCCAGCAGTTGGGGGACAGGGGGGCCTATTAGTAATCAGCCCCAGCATTTT
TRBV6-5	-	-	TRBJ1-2	CASSYSGRNGYTF	TGTGCCAGCAGTTACTCGGGGAGGAATGGCTACACCTTC
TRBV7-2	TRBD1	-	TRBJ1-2	CASSSQGASNYGYTF	TGTGCCAGCAGCTCTCAGGGGGCGAGTAACTATGGCTACACCTTC
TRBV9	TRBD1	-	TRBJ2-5	CASSVEGTELETQYF	TGTGCCAGCAGCGTAGAAGGGACAGAGCTGGAGACCCAGTACTTC
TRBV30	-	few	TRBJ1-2	CAWRLQGNYGYTF	TGTGCCTGGAGGCTACAGGGTAACTATGGCTACACCTTC
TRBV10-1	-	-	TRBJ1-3	CASTGTLGNTIYF	TGCGCCAGCACCGGGACTTTGGGAAACACCATATATTTT
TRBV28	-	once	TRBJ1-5	CASSHRVSNQPQHF	TGTGCCAGCAGTCACAGGGTTAGCAATCAGCCCCAGCATTTT
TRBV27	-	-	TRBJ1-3	CASSLYYGTSTIYF	TGTGCCAGCAGTTTATACTACGGGACAAGCACCATATATTTT
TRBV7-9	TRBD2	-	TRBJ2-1	CASSPRLAGAFYNEQFF	TGTGCCAGCAGCCCTCGACTAGCGGGGGCCTTCTACAATGAGCAGTTCTTC
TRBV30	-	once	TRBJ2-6	CAWSVRTPGANVLTF	TGTGCCTGGAGTGTGAGGACACCTGGGGCCAACGTCCTGACTTTC
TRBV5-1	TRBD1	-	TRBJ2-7	CASSLAGQGGSYEQYF	TGCGCCAGCAGCTTGGCCGGACAGGGTGGGAGCTACGAGCAGTACTTC
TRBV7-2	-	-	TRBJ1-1	CASTLSLLGRATNTEAFF	TGTGCCAGCACCCTCTCACTCCTTGGGCGCGCTACTAACACTGAAGCTTTCTTT
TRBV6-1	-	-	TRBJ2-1	CASSERFGGRSNNEQFF	TGTGCCAGCAGTGAGAGATTTGGGGGGAGGTCCAACAATGAGCAGTTCTTC